The source of this TCR beta chain is a study of cytomegalovirus exposure and HLA in healthy donors. At the level of the study: Sequencing of roughly 180 million T cells in an earlier analysis found about 120 million unique TCR beta sequences.

60 Vbeta and 13 Jbeta primers were used in PCR. TCRdb's table, derived via immunoSEQ multiplex PCR, lists solely in-frame clones and lacks some. The table shows approximately 100,000 clones, with about 70% occurring only once. CDR3 length: 15 residues. The germline gives CDR1 MNHEY, CDR2 SVGAGI. V was clipped by 2 bases and J by 0 bases, with 10 bases between them. The chain combines TRBV6-5 with TRBJ1-1; a weak D match, TRBD1 (5 bases). This TCR derives from a woman aged 40 to 55 in good health and CMV-seropositive. Sequences were obtained from PBMCs. The CDR3 spells CASSYSVRVNTEAFF. The CDR3, as DNA: TGTGCCAGCAGTTACAGCGTCAGGGTGAACACTGAAGCTTTCTTT.